One and the same sample provided the 18 T cell receptor beta chains below, sequenced in a study of blood T cell repertoires in COVID-19. Produced via immunoSEQ multiplex PCR; TCRdb's table is partial and in-frame only. Of around 190,000 clones in the sample, 84% were seen once. The sample comprised PBMCs or T cells enriched from blood (not recorded which). The receptors here all came from a woman younger than 45 who had been exposed to COVID-19.

V and J are TRBV29-1 and TRBJ2-7, with D perhaps matching TRBD1 (5 bases). Trimming pared 6 bases from V and 3 bases from J, leaving 15 bases between. The CDR3 is made up of 13 amino acids. In germline, CDR1 is SQVTM, CDR2 ANQGSEA. The DNA for the CDR3 is TGCAGCGTCGCAGGGCCTCTTAACTACGAGCAGTACTTC. It codes for CSVAGPLNYEQYF.

The chain is built from TRBV10-3 and TRBJ1-3; maybe TRBD1 (6 bases). Trimming removed 2 bases at V and 3 bases at J, with 20 bases between. The germline V gene encodes CDR1 ENHRY and CDR2 SYGVKD. The CDR3 spans 18 residues. For the CDR3, the DNA is TGTGCCATCAGTGAGAGCCCGTTTTACAGGGCGAATGGAAACACCATATATTTT. Encoded protein: CAISESPFYRANGNTIYF.

CDR3 coding DNA: TGCGCCAGCAGCTTGCAGGGCAGGGAGAACACCGGGGAGCTGTTTTTT. Translating it yields CASSLQGRENTGELFF. The chain combines TRBV5-1 with TRBJ2-2; TRBD1 is a possible D gene (5 bases). CDR1 is SGHRS, CDR2 YFSETQ, per germline. Trimming left V 1 base short and J 1 base short, with 11 bases between. This CDR3 is 16 amino acids long.

The V call is TRBV4-3, the J call TRBJ2-3; 7 positions agree with TRBD2. The J segment lost 0 bases and the V segment lost 7 bases, leaving 10 bases of the junction unmatched. CDR3 size: 16 residues. The V gene's germline CDR1 is LGHNA and CDR2 YSLEER. CDR3 protein: CASNKAWTSSTDTQYF. As DNA, the CDR3 is TGCGCCAGCAACAAAGCTTGGACTAGTAGCACAGATACGCAGTATTTT.

The J gene is TRBJ2-5, the V gene TRBV9; D may be TRBD1 (6 bases). Trimming pared 0 bases from V and 5 bases from J, leaving 17 bases between. Per the germline V gene, CDR1 is SGDLS and CDR2 is YYNGEE. The CDR3 consists of 16 residues. The CDR3 DNA follows: TGTGCCAGCAGCGTAGTGGGGGCGATCGATTCGGAGACCCAGTACTTC. Its translation: CASSVVGAIDSETQYF. Complete variable domain (other parts from reference TRBV9 and TRBJ2-5): DSGVTQTPKHLITATGQRVTLRCSPRSGDLSVYWYQQSLDQGLQFLIQYYNGEERAKGNILERFSAQQFPDLHSELNLSSLELGDSALYFCASSVVGAIDSETQYFGPGTRLLVL.

This chain uses TRBV5-1 with TRBJ1-5; D gene uncertain. V lost 5 bases and J lost 2, with 11 bases in between. CDR3 length: 14 amino acids. In germline, CDR1 is SGHRS, CDR2 YFSETQ. CDR3 DNA sequence: TGCGCCAGCAGTCTTGGAGGGCGCAATCAGCCCCAGCATTTT. Translated: CASSLGGRNQPQHF.

This chain links TRBV7-9 with TRBJ1-5; 10 bases line up with TRBD1. The length of the CDR3 is 17 residues. V dropped 2 bases and J dropped 7; count of bases not matched to a gene: 11. Germline CDR1 is SEHNR and CDR2 is FQNEAQ (reference sequence). CDR3 in amino acids: CASSLSVTGGSHQPQHF. CDR3 coding DNA: TGTGCCAGCAGCTTAAGTGTGACAGGGGGCTCACACCAGCCCCAGCATTTT.

This sequence joins TRBV27 and TRBJ2-5, with D possibly being TRBD1 (6 bases). Trimming removed 7 bases at V and 3 bases at J, with 18 bases between. The CDR3 is 15 amino acids. CDR1 MNHEY and CDR2 SMNVEV come from the germline V gene (reference sequence). CDR3: CASTRTGLGEETQYF. CDR3 nucleotides: TGTGCCAGCACTCGAACAGGGCTGGGCGAAGAGACCCAGTACTTC.

The chain carries TRBV5-4 and TRBJ1-1; TRBD1 agrees at 7 bases. The CDR3 contains 13 residues. Unmatched junction bases numbered 11, after V lost 4 bases and J lost 11 bases. The germline V gene encodes CDR1 SGHNT and CDR2 YYREEE (reference sequence). The CDR3 DNA sequence: TGTGCCAGCAGCCTAGAGGGGGCAGGTGGGGCTTTCTTT. Translation: CASSLEGAGGAFF.

The chain couples TRBV14 to TRBJ2-5, with TRBD1 identical over 8 bases. Unmatched junction bases numbered 6, after V lost 8 bases and J lost 7 bases. The CDR3 is 12 amino acids. Germline CDR1 and CDR2: SGHDN and FVKESK. CDR3 sequence reads: CASRTGLGTQYF. CDR3 bases: TGTGCCAGCCGGACAGGGTTAGGGACCCAGTACTTC.

This chain uses TRBV6-5 with TRBJ1-3; TRBD1 matches at 8 bases. V dropped 0 bases and J dropped 8; count of bases not matched to a gene: 9. CDR3 length: 16 residues. Germline V CDR1 and CDR2: MNHEY, SVGAGI. This chain's CDR3 is CASSYSIRTGWDTIYF. The CDR3 DNA sequence: TGTGCCAGCAGTTACTCGATTCGGACAGGGTGGGACACCATATATTTT.

The rearrangement links TRBV18 to TRBJ1-2, with a weak D call TRBD1 (5 bases). The CDR3 covers 12 residues. Germline V gene data show CDR1 as KGHSH and CDR2 as LQKENI. Trimming shortened V by 10 bases and J by 4 bases, and 13 bases separated the two germline ends. This chain's CDR3 is CATTPGGYGYTF. CDR3 DNA sequence: TGTGCCACCACCCCCGGGGGCTATGGCTACACCTTC.

The chain links TRBV3-1 (or the pseudogene TRBV3-2) to TRBJ2-3, with 10 bases matching TRBD1. V dropped 3 bases and J dropped 4; count of bases not matched to a gene: 7. From germline, CDR1 is LGHDT and CDR2 YNNKEL (reference sequence). There are 16 residues in the CDR3. The CDR3 region has the DNA TGTGCCAGCAGCCATGATGGGACAGGGGTCTCAGATACGCAGTATTTT. Its protein is CASSHDGTGVSDTQYF.

The chain joins TRBV6-2 or TRBV6-3 to TRBJ1-1; maybe TRBD1 (5 bases). Trimming removed 2 bases at V and 0 bases at J, with 10 bases between. The CDR3 contains 15 residues. CDR1 MNHEY and CDR2 SVGEGT come from the germline V gene. The CDR3 protein is CASSYIKGLNTEAFF. CDR3 sequence (DNA): TGTGCCAGCAGTTACATCAAGGGGTTGAACACTGAAGCTTTCTTT.

The chain carries TRBV12-5 and TRBJ2-3, with 15 bases matching TRBD2. Germline loops: CDR1 LGHNT, CDR2 FRNRAP. The junction had 4 bases not matched to a gene; V was cut back by 6 bases and J by 6 bases. This CDR3 contains 15 residues. Here the CDR3 reads CASGLGTSGGDTQYF. The CDR3 nucleotides read TGTGCTAGTGGCCTAGGGACTAGCGGGGGGGATACGCAGTATTTT.

This clone occurred once. V gene TRBV18 combines with J gene TRBJ2-5; 12 nucleotides agree with TRBD1. The CDR3 has 18 residues. With V trimmed by 3 bases and J by 6 bases, 14 bases remained unmatched. Germline V gives CDR1 KGHSH, CDR2 LQKENI. CDR3 region: CASSPSGQGARPLKTQYF. DNA of the CDR3: TGTGCCAGCTCACCGTCGGGACAGGGGGCCCGGCCGTTGAAGACCCAGTACTTC.

The chain has TRBV10-3 and TRBJ2-1; 7 bases are shared with TRBD1. The germline CDR1 and CDR2 sequences are ENHRY and SYGVKD. The CDR3 contains 10 residues. J was trimmed by 10 bases and V by 11 bases; bases with no gene match: 5. The CDR3 sequence is CAGRGTEQFF. For the CDR3, the DNA is TGTGCCGGCAGGGGGACGGAGCAGTTCTTC.

The chain couples TRBV2 to TRBJ1-3; the match to TRBD1 covers 7 bases. Germline V gene sequence: CDR1 SNHLY, CDR2 FYNNEI. The CDR3 contains 13 residues. The ends lost 8 bases at V and 5 bases at J; junction bases unmatched: 6. The CDR3 reads CASLRDSRNTIYF. CDR3 in DNA: TGTGCCAGCCTCCGGGACAGTAGAAACACCATATATTTT.